The entry below gives a single T cell receptor beta chain sequence along with its context. Its antigen is currently unknown. The data were taken from a study of cytomegalovirus exposure and HLA in healthy donors. PCR amplification relied on 60 Vbeta primers (plus 13 Jbeta primers). Some clones are missing from TCRdb's copy, which holds only in-frame ones; the method was immunoSEQ multiplex PCR. The profile shows 150,000 to 200,000 clones, approximately 12% of them singletons. Germline CDR1 is MNHEY and CDR2 is SMNVEV (reference sequence). V was pared by 5 bases and J by 2 bases, with 16 bases between. This CDR3 contains 16 residues. Study-wide points: Within an earlier analysis, most TCR beta V segments proved productive either about 90% or about 30% of the time. In the analysis, some V segments, TRBV6-2 and TRBV6-3 included, were excluded as indistinguishable.

The J gene is TRBJ2-1, the V gene TRBV27, with D unclear. The receptor was isolated from a man aged 50 to 60 in good health and CMV-seropositive. Source material: PBMCs. For the CDR3, the DNA is TGTGCCAGCAGTGCCAGGCCCACCTCGGCCTACAATGAGCAGTTCTTC. This translates into CASSARPTSAYNEQFF.